The rows below give T cell receptor beta chains drawn from one sample of a study of CD8 T cells in ankylosing spondylitis. From the 5' RACE reads, TCRdb called clonotypes with MiXCR, one entry per CDR3 protein. The table shows roughly 130,000 distinct CDR3 sequences, with roughly an eighth occurring only once. The sample consisted of blood, either unsorted or a sorted T cell fraction (not recorded which). Receptors originate from a female donor with ankylosing spondylitis or in good health (not recorded which). The CDR3 runs from the conserved cysteine through the conserved F or W. The D gene is left open where the match is weak. Clone size is not always given. Where it is, it says once, few, many or a class for expanded clones.

v_call	j_call	d_call	clone_size	cdr3_aa	cdr3_nt
TRBV24-1	TRBJ2-5	-	many	CATSDLVYGGQETQYF	TGTGCCACCAGTGATTTGGTTTACGGGGGCCAAGAGACCCAGTACTTC
TRBV20-1	TRBJ2-1	-	medium-sized	CSAKTTMDEQFF	TGCAGTGCTAAGACCACCATGGATGAGCAGTTCTTC
TRBV5-1	TRBJ2-1	-	many	CASSLAGFNNEQFF	TGCGCCAGCAGCTTGGCAGGGTTTAACAATGAGCAGTTCTTC
TRBV7-2	TRBJ2-3	TRBD2	-	CASSLELAGSTDTQYF	TGTGCCAGCAGCTTAGAACTAGCGGGTAGCACAGATACGCAGTATTTT
TRBV12-3/TRBV12-4	TRBJ2-1	-	many	CASSLVGKSGEQFF	TGTGCCAGCAGTTTAGTGGGGAAATCGGGTGAGCAGTTCTTC
TRBV27	TRBJ2-1	-	many	CASNPGLPYGEQFF	TGTGCCAGCAACCCCGGACTACCATACGGGGAGCAGTTCTTC
TRBV7-9	TRBJ2-7	TRBD2	few	CASSLPSGTYSYEQYF	TGTGCCAGCAGCTTACCTAGCGGGACCTACTCCTACGAGCAGTACTTC
TRBV27	TRBJ2-7	-	few	CASSFSGTGDVEQYF	TGTGCCAGCAGTTTTTCCGGGACTGGCGATGTGGAGCAGTACTTC
TRBV20-1	TRBJ2-3	-	few	CSVDWGSTDTQYF	TGCAGTGTCGATTGGGGGTCCACAGATACGCAGTATTTT
TRBV2	TRBJ1-5	TRBD1	-	CASSGDRENQPQHF	TGTGCCAGCAGTGGAGACAGGGAAAATCAGCCCCAGCATTTT
TRBV7-8	TRBJ2-1	TRBD2	few	CASSLRFALAVYNEQFF	TGTGCCAGCAGCTTAAGGTTCGCGCTAGCGGTCTACAATGAGCAGTTCTTC
TRBV20-1	TRBJ2-7	-	many	CSARDRPGISYEQYF	TGCAGTGCTAGAGATCGGCCAGGGATCAGCTACGAGCAGTACTTC
TRBV7-2	TRBJ1-4	-	-	CASSPSGNEKLFF	TGTGCCAGCAGCCCTTCTGGGAATGAAAAACTGTTTTTT
TRBV20-1	TRBJ1-4	TRBD1	-	CSAPGQSNEKLFF	TGCAGTGCCCCGGGACAGTCAAATGAAAAACTGTTTTTT
TRBV20-1	TRBJ1-5	TRBD1	-	CSARETGAYNQPQHF	TGCAGTGCTAGGGAGACAGGGGCCTATAATCAGCCCCAGCATTTT
TRBV6-5	TRBJ2-5	-	-	CASRSLGTQYF	TGTGCCAGCAGGTCCTTAGGGACCCAGTACTTC
TRBV5-1	TRBJ2-4	TRBD2	many	CASSLPAASGDQNIQYF	TGCGCCAGCAGCCTGCCTGCGGCTAGCGGCGATCAAAACATTCAGTACTTC
TRBV18	TRBJ2-1	TRBD2	-	CVSSLLAPNSYNEQFF	TGTGTCAGCTCACTACTAGCGCCAAACTCCTACAATGAGCAGTTCTTC
TRBV29-1	TRBJ2-7	-	-	CSVRGTYEQCF	TGCAGCGTTAGAGGGACCTACGAGCAGTGCTTC
TRBV24-1	TRBJ2-1	-	many	CATSSGGESNEQFF	TGTGCCACCAGTTCTGGGGGAGAATCAAATGAGCAGTTCTTC
TRBV20-1	TRBJ1-1	TRBD1	few	CSAFRTGGTEAFF	TGCAGTGCTTTCAGAACAGGGGGCACTGAAGCTTTCTTT
TRBV4-1	TRBJ1-5	TRBD1	-	CASSQPRQGNQPQHF	TGCGCCAGCAGCCAACCCCGACAGGGAAATCAGCCCCAGCATTTT
TRBV6-1	TRBJ2-7	-	many	CASSQRPTRYEQYF	TGTGCCAGCAGTCAGCGGCCAACCCGCTACGAGCAGTACTTC
TRBV11-2	TRBJ1-2	-	many	CASSSNTGRYYGYTF	TGTGCCAGCAGCTCCAATACTGGCCGCTACTATGGCTACACCTTC
TRBV28	TRBJ2-3	TRBD2	few	CASSPLAGYASSTDTQYF	TGTGCCAGCAGTCCGCTAGCGGGGTACGCTTCTAGCACAGATACGCAGTATTTT
TRBV24-1	TRBJ1-5	-	-	CATSDSRQARGPQHF	TGTGCCACCAGTGATTCTCGACAGGCCCGTGGGCCCCAGCATTTT
TRBV5-1	TRBJ2-5	-	many	CASSPFGTRQETQYF	TGCGCCAGCAGCCCGTTCGGGACGAGACAAGAGACCCAGTACTTC
TRBV6-2/TRBV6-3	TRBJ2-3	-	few	CASSTPSWRGGGKSTDTQYF	TGTGCCAGCAGTACCCCTTCCTGGCGGGGCGGTGGGAAAAGCACAGATACGCAGTATTTT
TRBV5-1	TRBJ2-7	-	many	CASSFLNEQYF	TGCGCCAGCAGCTTTCTCAACGAGCAGTACTTC
TRBV5-1	TRBJ2-3	-	many	CASSLPGAGAVADTQYF	TGCGCCAGCAGCCTTCCTGGGGCTGGGGCGGTGGCAGATACGCAGTATTTT
TRBV6-1	TRBJ2-7	TRBD2	few	CASTERTSGIYEQYF	TGTGCCAGCACCGAACGGACTAGCGGGATCTACGAGCAGTACTTC
TRBV5-1	TRBJ2-5	-	many	CASSLAGTPNAQTQYF	TGCGCCAGCAGCTTGGCCGGGACTCCAAACGCACAGACCCAGTACTTC
TRBV5-1	TRBJ2-3	-	few	CASNDPRRADTQYF	TGCGCCAGCAATGACCCCCGGAGAGCAGATACGCAGTATTTT
TRBV7-2	TRBJ1-3	-	-	CASSAGLSGDTIYF	TGTGCCAGCAGCGCCGGACTCTCTGGGGACACCATATATTTT
TRBV7-2	TRBJ1-1	-	many	CASSLVRQRNTEAFF	TGTGCCAGCAGCTTAGTGAGACAGAGGAACACTGAAGCTTTCTTT
TRBV5-6	TRBJ2-2	TRBD2	-	CASRAGENTGELFF	TGTGCCAGTAGAGCGGGGGAAAACACCGGGGAGCTGTTTTTT
TRBV7-8	TRBJ1-1	-	many	CASSLTGTEAFF	TGTGCCAGCAGCTTAACAGGGACTGAAGCTTTCTTT
TRBV6-1	TRBJ2-2	-	-	CASRPYGDQPPGELFF	TGTGCCAGCAGGCCGTATGGGGACCAACCCCCCGGGGAGCTGTTTTTT
TRBV2	TRBJ2-1	-	-	CASLSRGSGPNEQFF	TGTGCCAGCCTTTCTAGAGGCTCTGGGCCAAATGAGCAGTTCTTC
TRBV6-5	TRBJ1-2	TRBD1	-	CASSYRAGQGNGYTF	TGTGCCAGCAGTTACCGAGCGGGACAGGGGAATGGCTACACCTTC